Listed below are T cell receptor beta chains from one sample, sequenced in a study of response to subunit inactivated influenza vaccine. TCRdb re-called the RT-PCR reads through MiXCR, storing one row per CDR3 protein. Of over 800,000 distinct CDR3 sequences in the sample, about 20% were seen once. Sequences were derived from PBMCs from blood, sampled roughly 5 days after vaccination. The receptors here all came from a man aged 50 to 60 who received an inactivated influenza vaccine. CDR3s include the opening cysteine and the closing phenylalanine or tryptophan. The D gene is left open where the match is weak. The size entry is marked missing in some rows and otherwise reads once, few, many or a size class.

j_gene | abundance | d_gene | v_gene | CDR3aa | CDR3nt
TRBJ2-7 | NA | NA | TRBV28 | CASSRGIAYEQYF | TGTGCCAGCAGCCGAGGGATCGCCTACGAGCAGTACTTC
TRBJ2-5 | NA | NA | TRBV11-2 | CASSRVVAGLETQYF | TGTGCCAGCAGCCGGGTCGTGGCGGGGCTAGAGACCCAGTACTTC
TRBJ2-5 | NA | NA | TRBV6-1 | CASSEWGYQETQYF | TGTGCCAGCAGTGAGTGGGGTTACCAAGAGACCCAGTACTTC
TRBJ2-1 | NA | TRBD2 | TRBV20-1 | CSASAGPSYNEQFF | TGCAGTGCTTCAGCGGGACCCTCCTACAATGAGCAGTTCTTC
TRBJ2-2 | NA | TRBD1 | TRBV6-5 | CASSYVTGTGELFF | TGTGCCAGCAGTTACGTGACAGGGACCGGGGAGCTGTTTTTT
TRBJ2-7 | NA | TRBD2 | TRBV20-1 | CSARQAGDYEQYF | TGCAGTGCTAGGCAAGCGGGAGACTACGAGCAGTACTTC
TRBJ1-1 | many | NA | TRBV20-1 | CSAQWMAFTEAFF | TGCAGTGCCCAATGGATGGCTTTCACTGAAGCTTTCTTT
TRBJ1-2 | NA | TRBD1 | TRBV20-1 | CSVKNRGVDGYTF | TGCAGCGTCAAAAACAGGGGTGTGGATGGCTACACCTTC
TRBJ2-6 | NA | TRBD1 | TRBV9 | CASSEWWDSSGANVLTF | TGTGCCAGCAGTGAGTGGTGGGACAGCTCTGGGGCCAACGTCCTGACTTTC
TRBJ2-1 | NA | NA | TRBV28 | CASSLRTDLRNEQFF | TGTGCCAGCAGTTTAAGGACCGATTTGAGGAATGAGCAGTTCTTC
TRBJ2-3 | NA | NA | TRBV12-3/TRBV12-4 | CACSSQGRGGRRTDTQYF | TGTGCCTGCAGTTCACAGGGGCGCGGGGGTAGGCGCACAGATACGCAGTATTTT
TRBJ1-6 | NA | NA | TRBV28 | CASSYPPASSYNSPLHF | TGTGCCAGCAGTTACCCGCCAGCGAGCTCCTATAATTCACCCCTCCACTTT
TRBJ1-1 | NA | NA | TRBV11-2 | CASSGRRAEAFF | TGTGCCAGCAGCGGTCGTAGAGCTGAAGCTTTCTTT
TRBJ2-7 | NA | NA | TRBV20-1 | CSARLGTYEQYF | TGCAGTGCTCGGCTTGGTACCTACGAGCAGTACTTC
TRBJ2-1 | NA | NA | TRBV7-2 | CASSLAATGWSYNEQFF | TGTGCCAGCAGCTTAGCAGCAACAGGGTGGTCCTACAATGAGCAGTTCTTC
TRBJ2-1 | NA | NA | TRBV4-3 | CASSGDGAEQFF | TGCGCCAGCAGCGGAGACGGGGCGGAGCAGTTCTTC
TRBJ2-7 | NA | TRBD1 | TRBV9 | CASSDRQGYHLNGPDYEQYF | TGTGCCAGCAGCGACCGACAGGGCTACCATTTAAACGGCCCTGACTACGAGCAGTACTTC
TRBJ2-3 | NA | TRBD2 | TRBV7-9 | CASRAGLAATDTQYF | TGTGCCAGCAGGGCGGGACTAGCGGCTACAGATACGCAGTATTTT
TRBJ2-1 | many | NA | TRBV7-9 | CASSLALARYNEQFF | TGTGCCAGCAGCTTAGCGTTGGCCAGATACAATGAGCAGTTCTTC
TRBJ2-3 | many | TRBD1 | TRBV20-1 | CSAGLRQGSDTQYF | TGCAGTGCTGGGCTTCGACAGGGATCGGATACGCAGTATTTT
TRBJ2-2 | few | TRBD1 | TRBV20-1 | CSADRGRDGELFF | TGCAGTGCCGACAGGGGGCGCGACGGGGAGCTGTTTTTT
TRBJ2-7 | few | NA | TRBV7-2 | CASSLPRTASYEQYF | TGTGCCAGCAGCTTACCTCGGACAGCCTCCTACGAGCAGTACTTC
TRBJ1-2 | many | TRBD1 | TRBV20-1 | CSASRTGITNYGYTF | TGCAGTGCTTCAAGGACAGGGATCACTAACTATGGCTACACCTTC
TRBJ1-1 | few | NA | TRBV12-3/TRBV12-4 | CASSPRAMNTEAFF | TGTGCCAGCAGCCCGAGGGCCATGAACACTGAAGCTTTCTTT
TRBJ2-1 | few | TRBD2 | TRBV2 | CASRRLLARGLAGHNEQFF | TGTGCCAGCAGAAGGCTTTTGGCCAGGGGACTAGCGGGACACAATGAGCAGTTCTTC
TRBJ2-5 | NA | NA | TRBV15 | CATSRDLVRGGQETQYF | TGTGCCACCAGCAGAGATCTTGTAAGGGGAGGCCAAGAGACCCAGTACTTC
TRBJ2-7 | NA | NA | TRBV7-2 | CASSSRPLRREQYF | TGTGCCAGCAGCTCGAGACCCCTGAGGAGGGAGCAGTACTTC
TRBJ2-5 | NA | TRBD1 | TRBV11-1 | CASSLGTGVRTQYF | TGTGCCAGCAGCTTAGGGACAGGAGTGAGGACCCAGTACTTC
TRBJ2-1 | few | TRBD2 | TRBV7-2 | CASSSDPGGSYNEQFF | TGTGCCAGCAGCTCGGACCCGGGGGGCTCCTACAATGAGCAGTTCTTC
TRBJ1-6 | many | NA | TRBV20-1 | CSARAVQSPYNSPLHF | TGCAGTGCTAGAGCCGTCCAGAGCCCCTATAATTCACCCCTCCACTTT